A selection of T cell receptor beta chains follows, all from one sample in a study of blood T cell repertoires in COVID-19. TCRdb's copy holds only in-frame clones and misses some; the assay was immunoSEQ multiplex PCR. The sample contains under 350,000 clones, roughly 89% of which appear only once. Material for sequencing was PBMCs or T cells enriched from blood (not recorded which). The receptors stem from an older woman who had recovered from COVID-19. Both conserved end residues are part of each CDR3. The D gene is left open where the match is weak. Clone size is not always given. Where it is, it says once, few, many or a class for expanded clones.

d_call	clone_size	v_call	j_call	cdr3_aa	cdr3_nt
TRBD2	-	TRBV5-1	TRBJ2-3	CASSLDPSGGTQYF	TGCGCCAGCAGCTTGGATCCTAGCGGGGGTACGCAGTATTTT
TRBD1	-	TRBV6-5	TRBJ1-5	CAGGQGSNQPQHF	TGTGCCGGGGGACAGGGCTCCAATCAGCCCCAGCATTTT
-	-	TRBV6-5	TRBJ2-7	CASTAGYLYEQYF	TGTGCCAGCACGGCGGGGTATCTTTACGAGCAGTACTTC
-	-	TRBV27	TRBJ2-5	CASSSPGTSRPVKETQYF	TGTGCCAGCAGTTCACCCGGGACATCTCGTCCAGTTAAAGAGACCCAGTACTTC
-	-	TRBV28	TRBJ1-6	CASSPRYSPLHF	TGTGCCAGCAGCCCCAGATATTCACCCCTCCACTTT
-	-	TRBV28	TRBJ2-7	CASSTPPSLWEQYF	TGTGCCAGCAGTACCCCACCAAGCCTTTGGGAGCAGTACTTC
-	-	TRBV23-1	TRBJ1-5	CASSQRSQGGSNQPQHF	TGCGCCAGCAGTCAGAGGAGCCAGGGAGGTAGCAATCAGCCCCAGCATTTT
-	-	TRBV18	TRBJ2-3	CASSPPNSIRSDTQYF	TGTGCCAGCTCACCACCAAACAGTATCCGATCAGATACGCAGTATTTT
-	-	TRBV18	TRBJ1-2	CASSPQEQTIGYGYTF	TGTGCCAGCTCACCTCAGGAACAGACCATTGGCTATGGCTACACCTTC
TRBD2	-	TRBV6-1	TRBJ2-1	CASSDQTGGAGLNEQFF	TGTGCCAGCAGTGATCAAACGGGAGGGGCCGGGTTGAATGAGCAGTTCTTC
-	-	TRBV6-5	TRBJ1-6	CASSLDTPGGSPLHF	TGTGCCAGCAGCCTGGACACCCCGGGGGGTTCACCCCTCCACTTT
-	-	TRBV7-8	TRBJ2-2	CASRRTQNTGELFF	TGTGCCAGCAGGAGGACACAGAACACCGGGGAGCTGTTTTTT
-	-	TRBV5-5	TRBJ1-2	CASSLAGGRRYTF	TGTGCCAGCAGCTTGGCGGGGGGACGGCGCTACACCTTC
-	-	TRBV19	TRBJ1-5	CASSIVGDSNQPQHF	TGTGCCAGTAGTATAGTCGGGGATAGCAATCAGCCCCAGCATTTT
-	-	TRBV6-5	TRBJ1-5	CASSYSTDRNQPQHF	TGTGCCAGCAGTTACTCCACTGACAGGAATCAGCCCCAGCATTTT
-	-	TRBV9	TRBJ1-3	CASSAGQLSSGNTIYF	TGTGCCAGCAGCGCTGGACAGTTGAGCTCTGGAAACACCATATATTTT
-	few	TRBV27	TRBJ2-3	CASSSGGTDTQYF	TGTGCCAGCAGTTCGGGGGGCACAGATACGCAGTATTTT
TRBD1	-	TRBV12-3/TRBV12-4	TRBJ1-6	CASRGTGNSPLHF	TGTGCCAGCAGGGGGACAGGGAATTCACCCCTCCACTTT
-	once	TRBV9	TRBJ1-1	CASSVGRPYTEAFF	TGTGCCAGCAGCGTAGGGAGGCCGTACACTGAAGCTTTCTTT
-	-	TRBV28	TRBJ1-5	CASLPGGRSNQPQHF	TGTGCCAGCCTACCGGGGGGAAGGAGCAATCAGCCCCAGCATTTT
TRBD1	-	TRBV7-8	TRBJ1-2	CASSTGTGDFYGYTF	TGTGCCAGCAGCACAGGGACAGGTGATTTCTATGGCTACACCTTC
TRBD2	-	TRBV11-3	TRBJ2-1	CASSKGLAGGPVSEQFF	TGTGCCAGCAGCAAGGGACTAGCGGGAGGGCCTGTAAGTGAGCAGTTCTTC
TRBD1	-	TRBV6-4	TRBJ1-2	CASSDSMGQGGYTF	TGTGCCAGCAGTGACTCGATGGGACAGGGTGGCTACACCTTC
-	-	TRBV28	TRBJ1-5	CASRPRTASNQPQHF	TGTGCCAGCAGACCTCGGACAGCCAGCAATCAGCCCCAGCATTTT
-	-	TRBV28	TRBJ1-1	CASSAHQGRNTEAFF	TGTGCCAGCAGTGCCCATCAGGGAAGGAACACTGAAGCTTTCTTT
TRBD1	-	TRBV5-1	TRBJ2-7	CASNRAGGYEQYF	TGCGCCAGCAACCGGGCAGGGGGCTACGAGCAGTACTTC